This entry lists 17 T cell receptor beta chains sequenced from one sample in a study of blood T cells in healthy people across ages. Next came a second PCR, run for about 7 to 12 cycles, which used a sample-barcoded 5' primer along with a J-beta primer mix. From the 5' RACE reads, TCRdb called clonotypes with MiXCR, one entry per CDR3 protein. This table has 800,000 to 950,000 distinct CDR3 sequences, under 40% appearing once. The sample consisted of blood. Receptors were obtained from a man between 18 and 29 years old in good health.

V is TRBV20-1 and J is TRBJ2-7, with TRBD1 identical over 7 bases. The CDR3 runs 15 residues. The germline CDR1 and CDR2 sequences are DFQATT and SNEGSKA (reference sequence). Germline trimming cut 2 bases from V and 3 bases from J; bases unmatched to any gene: 10. Written as DNA, the CDR3 is TGCAGTGCTAGAAACCCGGCAGGGGGTCACTACGAGCAGTACTTC. It translates to CSARNPAGGHYEQYF.

Points on this clonotype: At one end the junction does not follow the germline gene, possibly because of a read error. The CDR3 here is CTSSSLDLLYNSPLHF. The CDR3 DNA reads TGTACCAGCAGCTCTTTAGATCTACTATATAATTCACCCCTCCACTTT. The rearrangement joins TRBV7-9 to TRBJ1-6; no definite D call. The CDR3 loop spans 16 amino acids. The germline V gene encodes CDR1 SEHNR and CDR2 FQNEAQ (reference sequence).

The chain uses TRBV7-2 and TRBJ1-4, with no clear D. Germline V lookup: CDR1 SGHTA, CDR2 FQGNSA. This CDR3 is built from 16 residues. Deletions cut 1 base from V and 0 bases from J, with 9 bases between. The CDR3 loop reads CASSLGAYPTNEKLFF. CDR3 in DNA: TGTGCCAGCAGCTTAGGGGCATACCCAACTAATGAAAAACTGTTTTTT.

V and J are TRBV7-9 and TRBJ2-1; 8 bases map to TRBD1. The CDR3 consists of 17 residues. CDR1 is SEHNR, CDR2 FQNEAQ, per germline (reference sequence). V shed 2 bases and J 4 bases; nucleotides not matched to a gene: 10. CDR3 amino acids: CASSLSITGGPYNEQFF. DNA of the CDR3: TGTGCCAGCAGCTTATCCATAACAGGGGGGCCTTACAATGAGCAGTTCTTC.

This clonotype has only a few counts. The chain joins TRBV5-6 to TRBJ2-1, with TRBD2 matching over 8 bases. The length of the CDR3 is 15 residues. Looked up from germline, CDR1 is SGHDT and CDR2 is YYEEEE. Trimming at V came to 0 bases and at J to 4 bases, leaving 3 bases not matched to a gene. CDR3: CASSLDPGGYNEQFF. CDR3 bases: TGTGCCAGCAGCTTGGATCCGGGGGGGTACAATGAGCAGTTCTTC.

This clonotype appeared a few times. This chain links TRBV20-1 with TRBJ2-7, with D perhaps matching TRBD1 or TRBD2 (5 bases each). The CDR3 sequence is 14 residues long. The germline V and J ends were trimmed by 0 bases and 6 bases, with 15 bases remaining between them. Germline loops: CDR1 DFQATT, CDR2 SNEGSKA (reference sequence). CDR3 sequence: CSARDWGGGTEQYF. The CDR3 DNA sequence: TGCAGTGCTAGAGATTGGGGTGGGGGAACCGAGCAGTACTTC.

This clonotype was counted a few times. The V and J genes are TRBV2 and TRBJ2-5; 7 bases are shared with TRBD2. In germline, CDR1 is SNHLY, CDR2 FYNNEI. The CDR3 extends over 12 amino acids. Trimming removed 2 bases from V and 7 bases from J; junction bases left unmatched: 1. Here the CDR3 DNA reads TGTGCCAGCAGTGAAACGGGGGGGACCCAGTACTTC. Translation: CASSETGGTQYF.

At least ten counts were recorded for this clonotype. The rearrangement links TRBV7-8 to TRBJ2-5, with a tentative D call TRBD1 (5 bases). Trimming cost V 6 bases and J 4 bases, with 15 bases left between them. The CDR3 has 14 residues. Germline assignment: CDR1 SGHVS and CDR2 FQNEAQ. The CDR3 reads CASSLFHGAETQYF. The CDR3 bases are TGTGCCAGCAGTCTTTTTCATGGGGCAGAGACCCAGTACTTC.

This clonotype was counted once. The chain joins TRBV20-1 to TRBJ1-4; the D gene is possibly TRBD1 (5 bases). Trimming left V 2 bases short and J 10 bases short, with 14 bases between. Germline V gene sequence: CDR1 DFQATT, CDR2 SNEGSKA (reference sequence). CDR3 size: 13 residues. CDR3 DNA: TGCAGTGCTAGAACGGCAGGGAGAGGAAAACTGTTTTTT. Amino acids: CSARTAGRGKLFF.

The genes are TRBV30 and TRBJ2-2; 9 bases align to TRBD1. This CDR3 region has 15 residues. Germline lookup yields CDR1 GTSNPN and CDR2 SVGIG (reference sequence). The V gene end was trimmed by 1 base and the J gene end by 6 bases; junction bases not matched to a gene: 6. The CDR3 loop is CAWSAPGQGAGELFF. In DNA, the CDR3 is TGTGCCTGGAGTGCTCCGGGACAGGGAGCCGGGGAGCTGTTTTTT.

This clonotype was counted ten times or more. V usage is TRBV7-3 and J usage is TRBJ2-3; D uncertain. Germline values: CDR1 SGHTA, CDR2 FQGTGA. V was cut by 0 bases and J by 4 bases, with 5 bases left in between. The CDR3 runs 13 residues. Here the CDR3 reads CASSLTPADTQYF. The CDR3 bases are TGTGCCAGCAGCTTAACCCCTGCAGATACGCAGTATTTT.

This clonotype was detected a few times. V is TRBV14 and J is TRBJ1-1, with 7 bases lining up with TRBD1. In germline, CDR1 is SGHDN, CDR2 FVKESK. The V and J ends lost 4 bases and 3 bases, in that order; junction bases with no gene match: 8. The length of the CDR3 is 15 residues. DNA of the CDR3: TGTGCCAGCAGCCGAAGACAGGGAGGGGACACTGAAGCTTTCTTT. Protein product: CASSRRQGGDTEAFF.

The chain links TRBV7-6 to TRBJ2-7, with D maybe TRBD1 (5 bases). The CDR3 contains 15 residues. The germline CDR1 and CDR2 sequences are SGHVS and FNYEAQ. V lost 1 base, J lost 7 bases, and 17 bases lay in between. The CDR3: CASSLEAGSHNEQYF. The CDR3 nucleotides are TGTGCCAGCAGCTTAGAGGCAGGGTCTCACAATGAGCAGTACTTC.

This clonotype was recorded once. V and J are TRBV30 and TRBJ2-4; TRBD1 aligns across 7 bases. TRBJ2-7 matches the DNA end more closely, so the J call is doubtful. The CDR3 has 15 residues. Germline V gives CDR1 GTSNPN, CDR2 SVGIG (reference sequence). CDR3: CAWSVRNPQGDEQYF. The DNA of the CDR3 is TGTGCCTGGAGTGTACGCAACCCCCAGGGGGACGAGCAGTACTTC.

This clonotype was detected a few times. The rearrangement uses TRBV7-2 and TRBJ1-5, with no clear D. Between the trimmed V and J ends, which lost 0 bases and 1 base, there was a span of 10 bases. The CDR3 has 16 residues. Germline CDR1 and CDR2: SGHTA and FQGNSA. CDR3 protein: CASSLAGRVSNQPQHF. Here the CDR3 DNA reads TGTGCCAGCAGCTTAGCTGGGCGGGTCAGCAATCAGCCCCAGCATTTT. Filled out from reference TRBV7-2 and TRBJ1-5, the complete variable domain reads GAGVSQSPSNKVTEKGKDVELRCDPISGHTALYWYRQSLGQGLEFLIYFQGNSAPDKSGLPSDRFSAERTGGSVSTLTIQRTQQEDSAVYLCASSLAGRVSNQPQHFGDGTRLSIL.

This sequence joins TRBV5-5 and TRBJ2-5; D possibly corresponds to TRBD1 (5 bases). V lost 6 bases to trimming and J lost 2 bases, with 14 bases between them. The CDR3 totals 14 residues. The germline V gene encodes CDR1 SGHKS and CDR2 YYEKEE (reference sequence). This CDR3 reads CASNSWGRQETQYF. The DNA for the CDR3 is TGTGCCAGCAACTCGTGGGGCAGACAAGAGACCCAGTACTTC.

V usage is TRBV7-8 and J usage is TRBJ2-5; D is unresolved. CDR1 is SGHVS, CDR2 FQNEAQ, per germline. V was pared by 3 bases and J by 5 bases, with 13 bases between. The length of the CDR3 is 14 residues. The CDR3 reads CASSLRRVRETQYF. The CDR3 DNA sequence: TGTGCCAGCAGCTTGCGAAGGGTGAGGGAGACCCAGTACTTC.